These T cell receptor beta chains were read from a single sample in a study of chemoradiotherapy in HPV16-positive cancers. The repertoire was sequenced with immunoSEQ multiplex PCR; TCRdb's copy has only in-frame clones and lacks some. This table holds about 7,800 clones, around two thirds found once. Specimen collection occurred from a patient who underwent chemoradiotherapy. These receptors were taken from a human donor with HPV-associated anogenital cancer. CDR3s include the opening cysteine and the closing phenylalanine or tryptophan. D genes are given only for firm matches. Clone size is shown for a subset of rows, as once, few, many or a class of expanded clone.

j_call v_call d_call clone_size cdr3_aa cdr3_nt
TRBJ2-7 TRBV29-1 TRBD1 - CSAPGQGAYEQYF TGCAGCGCTCCTGGGCAGGGGGCTTATGAGCAGTACTTC
TRBJ2-1 TRBV7-2 TRBD2 - CASSLGLAGGNEQFF TGTGCCAGCAGCTTAGGACTAGCGGGAGGCAATGAGCAGTTCTTC
TRBJ1-5 TRBV2 - once CASSDPGGAGQPQHF TGTGCCAGCAGTGATCCCGGGGGGGCAGGTCAGCCCCAGCATTTT
TRBJ1-4 TRBV5-1 - - CASSFQSDYNEKLFF TGCGCCAGCAGCTTTCAGTCGGATTATAATGAAAAACTGTTTTTT
TRBJ2-5 TRBV19 TRBD2 - CASSINRRAGGETQYF TGTGCCAGTAGTATTAACCGGCGAGCGGGAGGCGAGACCCAGTACTTC
TRBJ2-1 TRBV14 TRBD2 few CASSGTSGRAGGQFF TGTGCCAGCAGCGGGACTAGCGGGAGGGCCGGGGGGCAGTTCTTC
TRBJ2-1 TRBV5-6 TRBD2 once CASSLIPSGGEQFF TGTGCCAGCAGCTTGATTCCTAGCGGCGGTGAGCAGTTCTTC
TRBJ2-3 TRBV7-2 TRBD1 - CASSLVPGGGRGPTDTQYF TGTGCCAGCAGCTTAGTTCCCGGAGGCGGAAGGGGGCCCACAGATACGCAGTATTTT
TRBJ1-4 TRBV29-1 - - CSVVGGGGLNEKLFF TGCAGCGTTGTAGGTGGCGGGGGCCTTAATGAAAAACTGTTTTTT
TRBJ2-1 TRBV2 - few CASSLTWLNNEQFF TGTGCCAGCAGTCTTACGTGGTTGAACAATGAGCAGTTCTTC
TRBJ1-1 TRBV7-6 - - CASSLGPPGEDTEAFF TGTGCCAGCAGCTTAGGACCTCCGGGGGAAGACACTGAAGCTTTCTTT
TRBJ2-5 TRBV4-1 - - CASRSPGQQETQYF TGCGCCAGCAGGAGCCCAGGACAGCAAGAGACCCAGTACTTC
TRBJ1-4 TRBV5-1 - few CASSPTVATNEKLFF TGCGCCAGCAGCCCGACGGTTGCAACTAATGAAAAACTGTTTTTT
TRBJ1-4 TRBV19 - - CASSANSGTNEKLFF TGTGCCAGTAGTGCCAACTCAGGAACTAATGAAAAACTGTTTTTT
TRBJ1-4 TRBV5-4 - - CASSRGGAREKLFF TGTGCCAGCAGCCGGGGGGGGGCGAGGGAAAAACTGTTTTTT
TRBJ2-3 TRBV15 TRBD1 - CALKTGGADTQYF TGTGCCTTGAAGACAGGGGGAGCAGATACGCAGTATTTT
TRBJ2-7 TRBV7-9 TRBD1 - CASSSGQGLSSYEQYF TGTGCCAGCAGCTCCGGACAGGGATTGAGCTCCTACGAGCAGTACTTC
TRBJ1-5 TRBV21-1 - few CASSKGDRAFNQPQHF TGTGCCAGCAGCAAAGGGGACAGGGCGTTCAATCAGCCCCAGCATTTT
TRBJ2-2 TRBV5-1 - - CASSLVGAGELFF TGCGCCAGCAGCTTGGTGGGCGCCGGGGAGCTGTTTTTT
TRBJ2-3 TRBV4-3 - - CASRKEAYTDTQYF TGCGCCAGCAGGAAAGAAGCGTACACAGATACGCAGTATTTT
TRBJ1-5 TRBV7-2 TRBD1 - CASSARGQGDQPQHF TGTGCCAGCAGCGCGCGTGGACAGGGCGATCAGCCCCAGCATTTT
TRBJ2-1 TRBV5-4 - - CASSLGAPSRASYNEQFF TGTGCCAGCAGCTTGGGGGCACCCTCAAGGGCTTCCTACAATGAGCAGTTCTTC
TRBJ1-2 TRBV30 TRBD1 few CAWSAPGTEGSAIYGYTF TGTGCCTGGAGTGCGCCCGGGACAGAGGGGTCCGCTATCTATGGCTACACCTTC
TRBJ1-1 TRBV7-2 - - CASSLSPQGGTEAFF TGTGCCAGCAGCTTAAGTCCCCAGGGAGGCACTGAAGCTTTCTTT
TRBJ2-1 TRBV19 TRBD2 - CASSIASGRGGNEQFF TGTGCCAGTAGTATAGCTAGCGGGAGAGGGGGGAATGAGCAGTTCTTC
TRBJ1-3 TRBV27 - - CASSLFHSSGNTIYF TGTGCCAGCAGTTTATTCCACAGCTCTGGAAACACCATATATTTT
TRBJ2-5 TRBV7-9 - - CASGAGGETQYF TGTGCCAGCGGGGCGGGCGGGGAGACCCAGTACTTC